A selection of T cell receptor beta chains follows, all from one sample in a study of cytomegalovirus exposure and HLA in healthy donors. Generated by immunoSEQ multiplex PCR, the TCRdb table keeps only in-frame clones and is missing some. The sample has under 200,000 clones, less than 90% seen once. Sequencing input: PBMCs. These receptors all stem from a woman between 45 and 65 years old in good health and CMV-seropositive. Both conserved end residues are part of each CDR3. The D gene is left open where the match is weak. For some rows the clone size is stated as once, few or many, or as a class when expanded; others skip it.

clone size: NA
V gene: TRBV13
D gene: TRBD1
J gene: TRBJ2-7
CDR3 protein: CASSPRDLTGGSYEQYF
CDR3 DNA: TGTGCCAGCAGCCCAAGGGATCTGACAGGGGGCTCCTACGAGCAGTACTTC

clone size: NA
V gene: TRBV19
D gene: NA
J gene: TRBJ2-3
CDR3 protein: CASSLRQVRTDTQYF
CDR3 DNA: TGTGCCAGTTCCTTACGACAGGTCCGCACAGATACGCAGTATTTT

clone size: NA
V gene: TRBV7-3
D gene: NA
J gene: TRBJ2-4
CDR3 protein: CASSLLARVAKNIQYF
CDR3 DNA: TGTGCCAGCAGTCTACTCGCCAGGGTAGCCAAAAACATTCAGTACTTC

clone size: NA
V gene: TRBV5-4
D gene: NA
J gene: TRBJ1-2
CDR3 protein: CASSSIDSGGYTF
CDR3 DNA: TGTGCCAGCAGCTCAATTGACAGTGGAGGCTACACCTTC

clone size: once
V gene: TRBV5-6
D gene: TRBD2
J gene: TRBJ2-7
CDR3 protein: CASSFAGLAASYEQYF
CDR3 DNA: TGTGCCAGCAGCTTTGCGGGACTAGCGGCCTCCTACGAGCAGTACTTC

clone size: NA
V gene: TRBV4-2
D gene: NA
J gene: TRBJ1-4
CDR3 protein: CASSLGGEKLFF
CDR3 DNA: TGTGCCAGCAGCCTAGGAGGTGAAAAACTGTTTTTT

clone size: NA
V gene: TRBV9
D gene: TRBD1
J gene: TRBJ1-1
CDR3 protein: CASSVGPQGTGDTEAFF
CDR3 DNA: TGTGCCAGCAGCGTAGGCCCACAAGGGACAGGGGACACTGAAGCTTTCTTT

clone size: NA
V gene: TRBV7-4
D gene: TRBD2
J gene: TRBJ2-7
CDR3 protein: CASSFFAGEHEQYF
CDR3 DNA: TGTGCCAGCAGCTTTTTTGCGGGAGAACACGAGCAGTACTTC

clone size: NA
V gene: TRBV5-1
D gene: NA
J gene: TRBJ1-2
CDR3 protein: CASSRGSGQISNYGYTF
CDR3 DNA: TGCGCCAGCAGCCGGGGCTCGGGACAAATTTCTAACTATGGCTACACCTTC

clone size: NA
V gene: TRBV5-6
D gene: NA
J gene: TRBJ1-3
CDR3 protein: CASSKYGGATGNTIYF
CDR3 DNA: TGTGCCAGCAGCAAGTACGGGGGGGCCACTGGAAACACCATATATTTT

clone size: NA
V gene: TRBV4-2
D gene: TRBD1
J gene: TRBJ1-2
CDR3 protein: CASSQRTGQGDYGYTF
CDR3 DNA: TGTGCCAGCAGCCAAAGAACCGGACAGGGTGACTATGGCTACACCTTC

clone size: NA
V gene: TRBV20-1
D gene: NA
J gene: TRBJ1-1
CDR3 protein: CSAPMNTEAFF
CDR3 DNA: TGCAGTGCTCCTATGAACACTGAAGCTTTCTTT

clone size: NA
V gene: TRBV4-2
D gene: NA
J gene: TRBJ2-7
CDR3 protein: CASSQEGASSYEQYF
CDR3 DNA: TGTGCCAGCAGCCAAGAAGGGGCGAGCTCCTACGAGCAGTACTTC

clone size: few
V gene: TRBV6-5
D gene: TRBD1
J gene: TRBJ2-3
CDR3 protein: CASSNRQGPDTQYF
CDR3 DNA: TGTGCCAGCAGTAACCGACAGGGGCCAGATACGCAGTATTTT

clone size: NA
V gene: TRBV28
D gene: NA
J gene: TRBJ1-1
CDR3 protein: CASRKLPMSRMDTEAFF
CDR3 DNA: TGTGCCAGCAGGAAACTCCCAATGTCTAGGATGGACACTGAAGCTTTCTTT

clone size: NA
V gene: TRBV11-2
D gene: NA
J gene: TRBJ2-3
CDR3 protein: CASSLGVEADTQYF
CDR3 DNA: TGTGCCAGCAGCTTAGGGGTGGAGGCAGATACGCAGTATTTT

clone size: NA
V gene: TRBV7-9
D gene: NA
J gene: TRBJ1-1
CDR3 protein: CASRLTGNTEAFF
CDR3 DNA: TGTGCCAGCAGATTGACGGGAAACACTGAAGCTTTCTTT

clone size: few
V gene: TRBV6-5
D gene: TRBD1
J gene: TRBJ1-2
CDR3 protein: CASRLRDRGGGYTF
CDR3 DNA: TGTGCCAGCAGACTCCGGGACAGGGGTGGTGGCTACACCTTC

clone size: once
V gene: TRBV9
D gene: TRBD2
J gene: TRBJ2-3
CDR3 protein: CASSTGLAGITDTQYF
CDR3 DNA: TGTGCCAGCAGCACCGGACTAGCGGGGATTACAGATACGCAGTATTTT

clone size: few
V gene: TRBV4-2
D gene: NA
J gene: TRBJ2-3
CDR3 protein: CASSPGGLSTDTQYF
CDR3 DNA: TGTGCCAGCAGCCCCGGCGGACTTAGCACAGATACGCAGTATTTT

clone size: NA
V gene: TRBV19
D gene: NA
J gene: TRBJ1-1
CDR3 protein: CASSIRVYTEAFF
CDR3 DNA: TGTGCCAGTAGTATCCGGGTGTACACTGAAGCTTTCTTT

clone size: NA
V gene: TRBV5-1
D gene: NA
J gene: TRBJ2-6
CDR3 protein: CASSEQNPGANVLTF
CDR3 DNA: TGCGCCAGCAGCGAACAGAACCCAGGGGCCAACGTCCTGACTTTC

clone size: NA
V gene: TRBV27
D gene: TRBD1
J gene: TRBJ1-5
CDR3 protein: CASSADRGPGGNQPQHF
CDR3 DNA: TGTGCCAGCAGTGCGGACAGGGGGCCAGGGGGCAATCAGCCCCAGCATTTT

clone size: NA
V gene: TRBV6-1
D gene: NA
J gene: TRBJ2-2
CDR3 protein: CASSEGGIRENTGELFF
CDR3 DNA: TGTGCCAGCAGTGAAGGCGGAATCCGAGAGAACACCGGGGAGCTGTTTTTT

clone size: NA
V gene: TRBV29-1
D gene: NA
J gene: TRBJ2-3
CDR3 protein: CSVDVPQARTDTQYF
CDR3 DNA: TGCAGCGTTGATGTCCCACAGGCACGCACAGATACGCAGTATTTT

clone size: NA
V gene: TRBV5-1
D gene: NA
J gene: TRBJ2-3
CDR3 protein: CASSFRDSSTDTQYF
CDR3 DNA: TGCGCCAGCAGCTTCCGGGACTCTTCCACAGATACGCAGTATTTT

clone size: once
V gene: TRBV5-1
D gene: TRBD2
J gene: TRBJ2-1
CDR3 protein: CASSLAASGGIEQFF
CDR3 DNA: TGCGCCAGCAGCTTGGCAGCTAGCGGGGGAATTGAGCAGTTCTTC

clone size: NA
V gene: TRBV7-3
D gene: TRBD1
J gene: TRBJ1-5
CDR3 protein: CASSRSTGGAIQPQHF
CDR3 DNA: TGTGCCAGCAGCCGAAGCACAGGGGGCGCTATTCAGCCCCAGCATTTT

clone size: NA
V gene: TRBV5-8
D gene: NA
J gene: TRBJ2-2
CDR3 protein: CASRLGQRTGELFF
CDR3 DNA: TGTGCCAGCAGGTTAGGACAGCGCACCGGGGAGCTGTTTTTT

clone size: NA
V gene: TRBV19
D gene: TRBD2
J gene: TRBJ2-7
CDR3 protein: CASSMAGTSGTYEQYF
CDR3 DNA: TGTGCCAGTAGCATGGCCGGGACTAGCGGAACCTACGAGCAGTACTTC

clone size: NA
V gene: TRBV5-1
D gene: TRBD2
J gene: TRBJ2-5
CDR3 protein: CASSVGLEETQYF
CDR3 DNA: TGCGCCAGCAGCGTGGGACTAGAAGAGACCCAGTACTTC

clone size: NA
V gene: TRBV4-2
D gene: NA
J gene: TRBJ1-2
CDR3 protein: CASSQDTGKGYTF
CDR3 DNA: TGTGCCAGCAGCCAAGATACAGGGAAGGGCTACACCTTC

clone size: NA
V gene: TRBV9
D gene: NA
J gene: TRBJ1-2
CDR3 protein: CASSVSSGPGYTF
CDR3 DNA: TGTGCCAGCAGCGTTTCCTCAGGGCCCGGCTACACCTTC

clone size: NA
V gene: TRBV18
D gene: TRBD1
J gene: TRBJ2-7
CDR3 protein: CASSPRTGEYEQYF
CDR3 DNA: TGTGCCAGCTCACCCCGGACAGGAGAGTACGAGCAGTACTTC

clone size: once
V gene: TRBV6-5
D gene: NA
J gene: TRBJ2-7
CDR3 protein: CASTGAAYEQYF
CDR3 DNA: TGTGCCAGCACAGGGGCGGCCTACGAGCAGTACTTC

clone size: NA
V gene: TRBV6-5
D gene: TRBD1
J gene: TRBJ1-4
CDR3 protein: CASRPTGVYEKLFF
CDR3 DNA: TGTGCCAGCAGACCCACAGGGGTATACGAAAAACTGTTTTTT

clone size: NA
V gene: TRBV2
D gene: TRBD1
J gene: TRBJ1-2
CDR3 protein: CASGGRTGVRGYTF
CDR3 DNA: TGTGCCAGCGGGGGACGGACAGGGGTTCGGGGCTACACCTTC

clone size: NA
V gene: TRBV19
D gene: NA
J gene: TRBJ1-1
CDR3 protein: CASIDRLNTEAFF
CDR3 DNA: TGTGCCAGCATCGACAGGCTCAACACTGAAGCTTTCTTT

clone size: NA
V gene: TRBV5-1
D gene: NA
J gene: TRBJ2-2
CDR3 protein: CASSLVQGYTGELFF
CDR3 DNA: TGCGCCAGCAGCTTGGTACAGGGATACACCGGGGAGCTGTTTTTT

clone size: NA
V gene: TRBV28
D gene: NA
J gene: TRBJ2-7
CDR3 protein: CASRSGHEQYF
CDR3 DNA: TGTGCCAGCAGATCAGGGCACGAGCAGTACTTC